This T cell receptor (beta chain) appears in the sequencing data of a study of cytomegalovirus exposure and HLA in healthy donors. Study-wide findings and caveats: The study designated over 150 TCR beta chains cytomegalovirus-associated. Later analysis identified 15,000 to 20,000 TCR beta sequences associated with HLA alleles, using a false discovery rate threshold of 0.05.

Turning to this clone: What it binds is not known.

The PCR made use of 60 Vbeta and 13 Jbeta primers. Original methodology: Later analysis identified tens of millions of unique TCR beta chains, approximately 11 million shared. Clones were read by immunoSEQ multiplex PCR, and TCRdb kept only the in-frame ones, dropping some. That table furnishes V, J and clone size, whereas the DNA furnished D and trimming. The repertoire holds roughly 90,000 clones, with roughly 77% as singletons. The CDR3 totals 14 residues. The sequenced sample was PBMCs. This sequence originates from a man in his thirties or forties in good health and CMV-seronegative. The J gene is TRBJ2-3, the V gene TRBV21-1; the table's D call, TRBD1, was not checked against the DNA. TRBV21-1 is shown as a pseudogene. CDR3 sequence: CASSKVANADTQYF. The CDR3 bases are TGTGCCAGCAGCAAAGTGGCCAATGCAGATACGCAGTATTTT.